The clone carrying this TCR delta chain was seen only once. No antigen is known for it. The likely explanation is a read error, given a far larger clone one base away. TCRdb redid clone calling on the RT-PCR reads using CATT. This sample has 650 to 800 delta-chain clones, with 53% found just once. The length of the CDR3 is 20 residues. J lost 3 bases, V lost 3 bases, and 15 bases had no gene match. Germline V gene data show CDR1 as GEAIGNYY and CDR2 as EKD. This record belongs to a study of gammadelta T cells in human blood. Overall study findings and caveats: Right after birth, innate γδ T cells reportedly expanded polyclonally after microbial exposure.

The source of this sequence is a human donor. The chain carries TRDV2 and TRDJ3, with TRDD3 identical over 8 bases. The sample consisted of Vgamma9Vdelta2 gamma-delta T cells from infant blood. In DNA form, the CDR3 reads TGTGCCTGTGACTCCTTTACTGGGGGCCCCAGCTTCTGGGACACCCGACAGATGTTTTTC. Protein sequence: CACDSFTGGPSFWDTRQMFF.